This T cell receptor beta chain was captured by sequencing in a study of blood T cell repertoires in COVID-19. Study-wide context: Collection of acute and convalescent COVID-19 samples took place in the United States, Italy and Spain. T cells, B-cell-depleted T cells, or PBMCs provided the cDNA or gDNA that served as material.

This CDR3 region has 14 residues. Per the germline V gene, CDR1 is SGHNT and CDR2 is YENEEA. The ends were cut back, 0 bases at V and 4 bases at J, with 6 bases in the middle. As handled by the study authors: How many nucleated cells were present was estimated from reference gene primer amplification. Sequencing used immunoSEQ multiplex PCR; TCRdb keeps in-frame clones, though not all of them. The DNA was the basis for D and trimming; V, J and clone size are from that table. The data hold under 150,000 clones, with approximately 90% observed a single time. Sequenced sample: peripheral blood. V gene TRBV11-3 combines with J gene TRBJ2-2; no definite D call. This clonotype originated in a human donor in a cohort sampled during active COVID-19. The CDR3 spells CASSLDRFTGELFF. In nucleotides, the CDR3 is TGTGCCAGCAGCTTAGACAGGTTCACCGGGGAGCTGTTTTTT.